In its sample, the clone carrying this T cell receptor beta chain was seen many times. The sample belongs to a study of neurological immune-mediated disorders. Each CDR3 protein is one row after TCRdb ran MiXCR on the 5' RACE reads. Of tens of thousands of distinct CDR3 sequences in the sample, about 2.5% were seen once. The length of the CDR3 is 15 residues. V lost 5 bases and J 0 bases, leaving 13 bases between the germline ends. CDR1 is SGHTA and CDR2 is FQGNSA in the germline V gene. This clonotype originated in a man aged 45-65 years with multiple sclerosis. This rearrangement joins TRBV7-2 to TRBJ1-1, with D hard to call. The sequenced material came from PBMCs. CDR3 protein: CASSLRLSLNTEAFF. Written as DNA, the CDR3 is TGTGCCAGCAGCCTCCGACTTAGTTTGAACACTGAAGCTTTCTTT.